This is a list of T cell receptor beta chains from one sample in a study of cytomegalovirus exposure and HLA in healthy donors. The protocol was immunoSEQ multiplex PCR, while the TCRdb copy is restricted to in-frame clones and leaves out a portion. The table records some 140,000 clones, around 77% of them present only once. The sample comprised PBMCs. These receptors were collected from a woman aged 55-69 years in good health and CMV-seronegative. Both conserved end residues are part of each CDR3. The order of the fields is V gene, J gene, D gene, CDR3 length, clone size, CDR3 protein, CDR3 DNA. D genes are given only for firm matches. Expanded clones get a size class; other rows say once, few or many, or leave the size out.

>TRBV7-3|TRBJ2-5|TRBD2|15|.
CASSPSGSTAETQYF
TGTGCCAGCAGCCCGAGCGGGAGTACCGCAGAGACCCAGTACTTC
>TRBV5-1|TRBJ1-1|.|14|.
CASSFQGGNTAAFF
TGCGCCAGCAGCTTCCAGGGTGGGAACACTGCAGCTTTCTTT
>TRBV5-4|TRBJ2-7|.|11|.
CASSQNLGQYF
TGTGCCAGCAGCCAGAATCTTGGGCAGTACTTC
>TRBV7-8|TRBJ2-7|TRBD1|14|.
CASSWTGIDHEQYF
TGTGCCAGCAGTTGGACAGGGATTGACCACGAGCAGTACTTC
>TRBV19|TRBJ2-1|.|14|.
CASSSQVIANEQFF
TGTGCCAGTAGTTCGCAAGTAATCGCGAATGAGCAGTTCTTC
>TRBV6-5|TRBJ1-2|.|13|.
CATTQGANYGYTF
TGTGCCACCACACAGGGAGCTAACTATGGCTACACCTTC
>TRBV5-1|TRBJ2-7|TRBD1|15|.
CASRPGQAMSREQYF
TGCGCCAGCAGGCCCGGACAGGCCATGTCGCGCGAGCAGTACTTC
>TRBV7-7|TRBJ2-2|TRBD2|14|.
CAIMRGGNTGELFF
TGTGCTATCATGCGGGGGGGGAACACCGGGGAGCTGTTTTTT
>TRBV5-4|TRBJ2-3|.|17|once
CASSYSGSRGDTRAQYF
TGTGCCAGCAGCTATTCCGGTTCCAGGGGCGACACTCGGGCGCAGTATTTT
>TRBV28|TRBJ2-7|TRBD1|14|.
CASSFYRGTHEQYF
TGTGCCAGCAGTTTTTACAGGGGAACTCACGAGCAGTACTTC
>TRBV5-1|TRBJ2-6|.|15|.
CASSLGNTGANVLTF
TGCGCCAGCAGCTTGGGTAATACTGGGGCCAACGTCCTGACTTTC
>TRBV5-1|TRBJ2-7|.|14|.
CASSAYSEEGEQYF
TGCGCCAGCAGTGCCTATTCGGAGGAGGGCGAGCAGTACTTC
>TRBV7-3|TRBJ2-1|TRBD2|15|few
CASSFIGGGLDEQFF
TGTGCCAGCAGCTTTATCGGGGGGGGGCTCGATGAGCAGTTCTTC
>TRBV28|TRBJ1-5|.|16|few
CASSLGQFSGNQPQHF
TGTGCCAGCAGTCTTGGACAGTTCTCGGGGAATCAGCCCCAGCATTTT
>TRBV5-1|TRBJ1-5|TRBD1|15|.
CASSWTGGDNQPQHF
TGCGCCAGCAGCTGGACAGGGGGCGACAATCAGCCCCAGCATTTT
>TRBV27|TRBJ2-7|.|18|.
CASRTPPHRRVRHYEQYF
TGTGCCAGCAGGACCCCCCCCCACAGGAGGGTACGTCACTACGAGCAGTACTTC
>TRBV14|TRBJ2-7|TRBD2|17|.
CASSQGGSTLMYYEQYF
TGTGCCAGCAGCCAGGGAGGGAGTACTCTAATGTACTACGAGCAGTACTTC
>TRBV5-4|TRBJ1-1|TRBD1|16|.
CASSRGQEDSNTEAFF
TGTGCCAGCAGCCGGGGACAGGAGGATTCCAACACTGAAGCTTTCTTT
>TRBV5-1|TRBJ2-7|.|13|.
CASSPRSSYEQYF
TGCGCCAGCAGCCCCCGGTCATCCTACGAGCAGTACTTC
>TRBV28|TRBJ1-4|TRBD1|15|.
CASSLFQTGGAKLFF
TGTGCCAGCAGTCTCTTCCAGACAGGGGGGGCAAAACTGTTTTTT
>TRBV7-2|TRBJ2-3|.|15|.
CASSFGGASTDTQYF
TGTGCCAGCAGCTTCGGAGGGGCGAGCACAGATACGCAGTATTTT
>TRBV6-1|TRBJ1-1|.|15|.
CASSSGFLLHPEAFF
TGTGCCAGCAGTTCAGGTTTCCTTCTGCACCCTGAAGCTTTCTTT
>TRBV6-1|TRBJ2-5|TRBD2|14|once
CASSEFGGSQTQYF
TGTGCCAGCAGTGAATTCGGCGGGAGTCAGACCCAGTACTTC
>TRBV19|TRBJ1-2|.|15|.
CASSIAGTRSYGYTF
TGTGCCAGTAGTATAGCTGGGACAAGAAGCTATGGCTACACCTTC
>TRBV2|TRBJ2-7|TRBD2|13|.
CASSDPSGRAQYF
TGTGCCAGCAGTGACCCTAGCGGGAGGGCGCAGTACTTC
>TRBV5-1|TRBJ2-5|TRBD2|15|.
CASSPTSGGAETQYF
TGCGCCAGCAGTCCGACTAGCGGGGGGGCGGAGACCCAGTACTTC
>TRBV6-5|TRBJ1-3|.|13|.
CASSPAGGNTIYF
TGTGCCAGCAGCCCGGCGGGGGGAAACACCATATATTTT
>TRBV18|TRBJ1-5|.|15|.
CASSPRGELNQPQHF
TGTGCCAGCTCACCACGCGGCGAACTCAATCAGCCCCAGCATTTT
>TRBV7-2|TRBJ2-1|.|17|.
CASSLSFDRSSYNEQFF
TGTGCCAGCAGCCTGAGCTTTGACCGGAGCTCCTACAATGAGCAGTTCTTC
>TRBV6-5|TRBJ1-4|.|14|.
CASSPRSAKVQWFF
TGTGCCAGCAGCCCCCGGAGCGCTAAGGTTCAATGGTTTTTT
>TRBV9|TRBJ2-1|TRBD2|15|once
CASSELADSYNEQFF
TGTGCCAGCAGCGAACTAGCGGACTCCTACAATGAGCAGTTCTTC
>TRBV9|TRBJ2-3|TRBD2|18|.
CASSVPGTSGASTDTQYF
TGTGCCAGCAGCGTTCCCGGGACTAGCGGTGCTAGCACAGATACGCAGTATTTT
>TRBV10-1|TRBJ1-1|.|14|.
CASSEGTLNTEAFF
TGCGCCAGCAGTGAAGGGACATTGAACACTGAAGCTTTCTTT
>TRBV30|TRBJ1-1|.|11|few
CAWGQNTEAFF
TGTGCCTGGGGACAGAACACTGAAGCTTTCTTT
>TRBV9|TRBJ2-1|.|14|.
CASSTQTGSNEQFF
TGTGCCAGCAGCACCCAGACTGGCAGCAATGAGCAGTTCTTC
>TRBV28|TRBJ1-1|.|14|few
CASSLVRGSTEAFF
TGTGCCAGCAGTTTAGTAAGAGGGAGCACTGAAGCTTTCTTT